This TCR beta chain was recorded in a study of glioma-infiltrating T cells after dendritic cell vaccination. Study-wide context: Dendritic cells derived from monocytes and pulsed with autologous tumor lysate formed the vaccine. At biweekly intervals, patients got three intradermal dendritic cell vaccine injections. Study-level points and caveats: The cohort had few patients with full blood and tumor sets.

CDR1 and CDR2 (germline): SGHRS, YFSETQ. V shed 4 bases and J 3 bases; nucleotides not matched to a gene: 5. The CDR3 is 14 residues long. Only patients with spare fresh-frozen tumor and over two years of follow-up were included. As concerns this clone: Its specificity is not known.

TCRdb's copy holds only in-frame clones and misses some; the assay was immunoSEQ multiplex PCR. The sample has fewer than 45,000 clones, approximately 84% seen once. The sequencing used blood, collected before dendritic cell vaccination. The chain carries TRBV5-1 and TRBJ2-7, with TRBD1 matching 9 bases. The receptor comes from a human donor with glioblastoma. The CDR3 here is CASSPGTGNYEQYF. CDR3 nucleotides: TGCGCCAGCAGCCCGGGGACAGGGAACTACGAGCAGTACTTC.